This T cell receptor beta chain was profiled in a study of CD8+ T cells in alopecia areata. Study-wide context: Oral tofacitinib, 5 to 10 mg twice daily, was given in an open-label trial.

Extracted RNA was reverse transcribed, and the resulting cDNA served as sequencing template. Generated by immunoSEQ multiplex PCR, the TCRdb table keeps only in-frame clones and is missing some. The data show over 120,000 clones, 45% to 60% seen once. Regarding treatment: oral pan-JAK inhibitor, 5-10 mg twice daily. It was from alopecia areata patients that lesional scalp punch biopsies and peripheral blood were collected. Points from the study as a whole: In lesional scalp, particularly from alopecia totalis/universalis, clonality was higher than in normal scalp. Persistence of many expanded lesional clones was seen in scalp and blood during tofacitinib.

Details on this clone: What it binds is unknown.

CDR3 size: 15 residues. J gave up 2 bases and V 4 bases, and 5 bases lay outside the gene matches. From germline, CDR1 is SGHDT and CDR2 YYEEEE. V usage is TRBV5-6 and J usage is TRBJ1-5, with 8 bases fitting TRBD1. The sample consisted of CD8+ T cells sorted from blood, taken at week 4, from a patient treated with tofacitinib. This receptor was obtained from a human donor with alopecia areata. The CDR3 sequence: CASSQGQVGNQPQHF. Here the CDR3 DNA reads TGTGCCAGCAGCCAGGGACAGGTGGGCAATCAGCCCCAGCATTTT.